The 28 T cell receptor beta chains reported below all come from one sample, sequenced in a study of CD8 T cells in Susac syndrome. With random hexamers, about 0.5 to 1 ug RNA was reverse transcribed. TCRdb recomputed calls from the immunoSEQ multiplex PCR reads with MiXCR, one row per CDR3 protein. The table has more than 250,000 distinct CDR3 sequences, around 92% seen once. Sequences were obtained from CD4+ T cells from PBMCs. The receptors stem from a human donor with multiple sclerosis.

This rearrangement joins TRBV20-1 to TRBJ2-4, with 11 bases matching TRBD2. The CDR3 totals 16 residues. CDR1 is DFQATT, CDR2 SNEGSKA, per germline (reference sequence). V was pared by 5 bases and J by 5 bases, with 11 bases of the junction left unmatched. CDR3 loop: CSAFYSGRASQNIQYF. DNA of the CDR3: TGCAGTGCTTTCTATAGCGGGAGGGCCTCGCAAAACATTCAGTACTTC.

The chain combines TRBV18 with TRBJ1-1; D not certain. The germline V gene has CDR1 KGHSH and CDR2 LQKENI. CDR3 length: 12 amino acids. Between the trimmed V and J ends, which lost 6 bases and 1 base, there was a span of 6 bases. The CDR3 spells CASSTRNTEAFF. The CDR3 bases are TGTGCCAGCTCCACCCGGAACACTGAAGCTTTCTTT.

V usage is TRBV18 and J usage is TRBJ2-7; 9 positions match TRBD1. CDR3 length: 15 amino acids. Unmatched junction bases numbered 10, after V lost 6 bases and J lost 4 bases. Germline V CDR1 and CDR2: KGHSH, LQKENI. CDR3 region: CASSFGQGRGYEQYF. CDR3 DNA: TGTGCCAGCTCGTTCGGACAGGGGAGAGGATACGAGCAGTACTTC. The variable domain in full, completed from reference TRBV18 and TRBJ2-7, reads NAGVMQNPRHLVRRRGQEARLRCSPMKGHSHVYWYRQLPEEGLKFMVYLQKENIIDESGMPKERFSAEFPKEGPSILRIQQVVRGDSAAYFCASSFGQGRGYEQYFGPGTRLTVT.

The chain uses TRBV12-5 and TRBJ1-1, with D uncertain. The CDR3 covers 13 residues. Germline CDR1 is LGHNT and CDR2 is FRNRAP. The V gene lost 1 base and the J gene lost 3 bases, with 6 bases spanning the gap. The CDR3 is CASGLGVDTEAFF. For the CDR3, the DNA is TGTGCTAGTGGTTTGGGGGTCGACACTGAAGCTTTCTTT.

V and J are TRBV10-2 and TRBJ2-3; D is tentatively TRBD1 or TRBD2 (5 bases each). The CDR3 runs 17 residues. CDR1 and CDR2 from the germline V gene are WSHSY and SAAADI. Trimming stripped 2 bases from V and 0 bases from J, with 15 bases between. In nucleotides, the CDR3 is TGCGCCAGCAGTGAGCATTCGGGACGGACTAGCACAGATACGCAGTATTTT. Translating it yields CASSEHSGRTSTDTQYF.

The V gene is TRBV29-1, the J gene TRBJ2-5, with TRBD1 matching over 9 bases. There are 15 residues in the CDR3. The ends lost 6 bases at V and 1 base at J; junction bases unmatched: 9. Germline V CDR1 and CDR2: SQVTM, ANQGSEA. CDR3 nucleotides: TGCAGCGTCTTTAAGGGACAGGGCGTCCAAGAGACCCAGTACTTC. This translates into CSVFKGQGVQETQYF. Together with reference TRBV29-1 and TRBJ2-5, the CDR3 gives the full variable domain: SAVISQKPSRDICQRGTSLTIQCQVDSQVTMMFWYRQQPGQSLTLIATANQGSEATYESGFVIDKFPISRPNLTFSTLTVSNMSPEDSSIYLCSVFKGQGVQETQYFGPGTRLLVL.

The genes are TRBV9 and TRBJ2-1; 10 bases map to TRBD2. Unmatched junction bases numbered 8, after V lost 3 bases and J lost 8 bases. CDR1 is SGDLS, CDR2 YYNGEE, per germline. The CDR3 runs 15 residues. In nucleotides, the CDR3 is TGTGCCAGCAGCGCCACTAGCGGGGTTATCGATGAGCAGTTCTTC. Protein product: CASSATSGVIDEQFF.

As regards this clonotype: At one end, the junction sequence differs from germline, possibly due to a read error. The chain recombines TRBV7-7 with TRBJ2-5; D is unclear. CDR1 and CDR2 (germline): SSHAT, FNYEAQ (reference sequence). This CDR3 has 15 residues. The CDR3 is CASSLIGSSQETQYF. In DNA, the CDR3 is TGTGCTAGCAGCTTAATAGGGTCCTCCCAAGAGACCCAGTACTTC.

The chain combines TRBV29-1 with TRBJ2-6; TRBD1 might be the D (6 bases). CDR3 length: 16 residues. Germline values: CDR1 SQVTM, CDR2 ANQGSEA. The V and J ends lost 6 bases and 0 bases respectively, with 15 bases between them. As DNA, the CDR3 is TGCAGCGTGCCGGCTGACAGGACCTCTGGGGCCAACGTCCTGACTTTC. As protein: CSVPADRTSGANVLTF. The full variable domain, completed using reference TRBV29-1 and TRBJ2-6, is SAVISQKPSRDICQRGTSLTIQCQVDSQVTMMFWYRQQPGQSLTLIATANQGSEATYESGFVIDKFPISRPNLTFSTLTVSNMSPEDSSIYLCSVPADRTSGANVLTFGAGSRLTVL.

The chain has TRBV3-1 and TRBJ1-5, with D possibly TRBD1 on 5 matching bases. V lost 4 bases, J lost 8 bases, and 15 bases lay in between. The CDR3 runs 14 residues. Germline V gene data show CDR1 as LGHDT and CDR2 as YNNKEL (reference sequence). The CDR3 DNA follows: TGTGCCAGCAGCCGGCGGGACCCTCCGAAGCCCCAGCATTTT. Protein product: CASSRRDPPKPQHF.

The chain links TRBV19 to TRBJ1-5, with D possibly matching TRBD1 (5 bases). V lost 3 bases and J lost 0, with 15 bases in between. CDR3 length equals 17 residues. Germline loops: CDR1 LNHDA, CDR2 SQIVND (reference sequence). The CDR3 protein is CASSIERTGYSNQPQHF. In DNA, the CDR3 is TGTGCCAGTAGTATCGAGCGAACAGGTTATAGCAATCAGCCCCAGCATTTT. The full variable domain, its missing parts supplied by reference TRBV19 and TRBJ1-5, is DGGITQSPKYLFRKEGQNVTLSCEQNLNHDAMYWYRQDPGQGLRLIYYSQIVNDFQKGDIAEGYSVSREKKESFPLTVTSAQKNPTAFYLCASSIERTGYSNQPQHFGDGTRLSIL.

The chain employs TRBV5-1 and TRBJ1-6; tentatively, D is TRBD1 (5 bases). CDR3 size: 14 residues. CDR1 is SGHRS and CDR2 is YFSETQ in the germline V gene. Trimming took 4 bases from V and 6 from J, leaving 11 bases between them. The CDR3 coding sequence is TGCGCCAGCAGCGAGGGACTGACTAATTCACCCCTCCACTTT. Translation: CASSEGLTNSPLHF.

The gene calls are TRBV5-4 and TRBJ1-4; D may be TRBD1 (5 bases). CDR1 is SGHNT, CDR2 YYREEE, per germline (reference sequence). V shed 4 bases and J shed 7 bases, with 20 bases lying between them. This CDR3 spans 16 amino acids. CDR3 nucleotides: TGTGCCAGCAGCCCCACCGCCGGAGGGGAGCGTGAAAAACTGTTTTTT. Translated: CASSPTAGGEREKLFF.

The chain employs TRBV3-1 and TRBJ2-7; D gene unclear. V lost 6 bases and J lost 4, with 7 bases in between. Germline assignment: CDR1 LGHDT and CDR2 YNNKEL (reference sequence). The CDR3 loop spans 11 amino acids. CDR3 DNA sequence: TGTGCCAGCAGTCATGCATACGAGCAGTACTTC. Translation gives CASSHAYEQYF.

This sequence joins TRBV3-1 and TRBJ1-1; no definite D call. V gave up 4 bases and J gave up 6 bases, with 12 bases separating them. From germline, CDR1 is LGHDT and CDR2 YNNKEL (reference sequence). This CDR3 is built from 13 residues. The CDR3 sequence is CASSPLSGSEAFF. The CDR3 DNA sequence: TGTGCCAGCAGCCCTCTTTCGGGGTCTGAAGCTTTCTTT.

The chain employs TRBV12-3 or TRBV12-4 and TRBJ2-7; TRBD1 matches at 8 bases. V was clipped by 4 bases and J by 6 bases; unmatched bases: 11. The CDR3 consists of 15 residues. The CDR3 DNA sequence: TGTGCCAGCAGTTCGACCTCCGGACAGGGTGGCGAGCAGTACTTC. It translates to CASSSTSGQGGEQYF.

V gene TRBV5-1 combines with J gene TRBJ2-3; 10 positions agree with TRBD2. The V gene end was trimmed by 7 bases and the J gene end by 5 bases; junction bases not matched to a gene: 10. Germline V gene lookup returns CDR1 SGHRS and CDR2 YFSETQ. The CDR3 is 15 amino acids. CDR3 loop: CASEEAGGPKDTQYF. CDR3 coding DNA: TGCGCCAGCGAGGAAGCGGGGGGGCCTAAAGATACGCAGTATTTT.

The V call is TRBV18, the J call TRBJ1-1; D is uncertain. Germline V gene data show CDR1 as KGHSH and CDR2 as LQKENI. This CDR3 contains 13 residues. The ends were cut back, 4 bases at V and 3 bases at J, with 9 bases in the middle. CDR3 residues: CASSLQRDTEAFF. Here the CDR3 DNA reads TGTGCCAGCTCACTTCAGAGAGACACTGAAGCTTTCTTT.

The chain employs TRBV20-1 and TRBJ2-4, with no clear D. The V end was cut by 4 bases, the J end by 1 base, with 8 bases between. Germline assignment: CDR1 DFQATT and CDR2 SNEGSKA (reference sequence). The CDR3 runs to 13 residues. The CDR3 protein is CSANPGAKNIQYF. The DNA for the CDR3 is TGCAGTGCTAACCCCGGGGCCAAAAACATTCAGTACTTC.

The rearrangement joins TRBV12-3 or TRBV12-4 to TRBJ1-6, with 10 bases aligning to TRBD1. The J segment lost 10 bases and the V segment lost 8 bases, leaving 8 bases of the junction unmatched. This CDR3 region has 14 residues. The CDR3 region is CASGQTGGESPLHF. CDR3 sequence (DNA): TGTGCCAGCGGCCAGACAGGGGGCGAATCACCCCTCCACTTT.

The CDR3 nucleotides read TGTGCCAGTGAAGGAACAGCTCAGCCCCAGCATTTT. Residues: CASEGTAQPQHF. The gene calls are TRBV19 and TRBJ1-5; D uncertain. Germline CDR1 LNHDA, CDR2 SQIVND (reference sequence). The ends were cut back, 8 bases at V and 6 bases at J, with 11 bases in the middle. There are 12 residues in the CDR3.

V gene TRBV20-1 combines with J gene TRBJ2-3, with 7 bases identical to TRBD1. After removal of 1 base from V and 3 bases from J, the junction contained 7 bases not matched to a gene. The germline V gene has CDR1 DFQATT and CDR2 SNEGSKA (reference sequence). The CDR3 consists of 15 residues. The CDR3 is CSARVGTAETDTQYF. CDR3 in DNA: TGCAGTGCTAGAGTGGGGACAGCGGAGACAGATACGCAGTATTTT.

The chain combines TRBV13 with TRBJ2-4, with TRBD2 as a possible D gene (7 bases). V lost 4 bases and J lost 1, with 17 bases in between. Germline V CDR1 and CDR2: PRHDT, FYEKMQ (reference sequence). The CDR3 runs 17 residues. Written as DNA, the CDR3 is TGTGCCAGCAGCTCCCGGCGGGGGCTGGCCGCCAAAAACATTCAGTACTTC. This sequence encodes CASSSRRGLAAKNIQYF.

The chain recombines TRBV4-2 with TRBJ2-1; 7 bases line up with TRBD2. Germline-derived CDR1 and CDR2 are LGHNA and YNFKEQ. Trimming at V came to 1 base and at J to 7 bases, leaving 1 base not matched to a gene. CDR3 length equals 13 residues. CDR3 in DNA: TGTGCCAGCAGCCAAGTGGGGGGGAATGAGCAGTTCTTC. Its translation is CASSQVGGNEQFF.

V usage is TRBV27 and J usage is TRBJ1-2, with D possibly TRBD1 on 6 matching bases. The CDR3 has 14 residues. The V gene lost 6 bases and the J gene lost 5 bases, with 16 bases spanning the gap. Germline V gene lookup returns CDR1 MNHEY and CDR2 SMNVEV (reference sequence). CDR3 protein: CASRPFDRKYGYTF. As DNA, the CDR3 is TGTGCCAGCAGACCTTTTGACAGGAAATATGGCTACACCTTC.

V usage is TRBV18 and J usage is TRBJ1-2, with a tentative D call TRBD1 (5 bases). The CDR3 has 13 residues. The germline CDR1 and CDR2 sequences are KGHSH and LQKENI. The germline V and J ends were trimmed by 3 bases and 6 bases, with 11 bases remaining between them. CDR3 DNA sequence: TGTGCCAGCTCACCCGGGGGAGAAAATGGCTACACCTTC. It yields the protein CASSPGGENGYTF. The full variable domain, with the rest looked up from reference TRBV18 and TRBJ1-2, is NAGVMQNPRHLVRRRGQEARLRCSPMKGHSHVYWYRQLPEEGLKFMVYLQKENIIDESGMPKERFSAEFPKEGPSILRIQQVVRGDSAAYFCASSPGGENGYTFGSGTRLTVV.

About this clonotype itself: Mismatch with germline at one junction end may stem from a read error. DNA for the CDR3: TGTGCCAGCAGTTCAACCAGGGCTGCGCTCTTC. Translated: CASSSTRAALF. This sequence joins TRBV12-3 or TRBV12-4 and TRBJ1-2; a possible D gene is TRBD1 (5 bases). The CDR3 is made up of 11 amino acids.

The chain employs TRBV5-4 and TRBJ1-1; D remains ambiguous. The germline V gene encodes CDR1 SGHNT and CDR2 YYREEE (reference sequence). The V end was cut by 4 bases, the J end by 5 bases, with 15 bases between. This CDR3 spans 14 amino acids. The CDR3: CASSPFQTKTEAFF. The CDR3 DNA sequence: TGTGCCAGCAGCCCCTTCCAGACTAAAACTGAAGCTTTCTTT.